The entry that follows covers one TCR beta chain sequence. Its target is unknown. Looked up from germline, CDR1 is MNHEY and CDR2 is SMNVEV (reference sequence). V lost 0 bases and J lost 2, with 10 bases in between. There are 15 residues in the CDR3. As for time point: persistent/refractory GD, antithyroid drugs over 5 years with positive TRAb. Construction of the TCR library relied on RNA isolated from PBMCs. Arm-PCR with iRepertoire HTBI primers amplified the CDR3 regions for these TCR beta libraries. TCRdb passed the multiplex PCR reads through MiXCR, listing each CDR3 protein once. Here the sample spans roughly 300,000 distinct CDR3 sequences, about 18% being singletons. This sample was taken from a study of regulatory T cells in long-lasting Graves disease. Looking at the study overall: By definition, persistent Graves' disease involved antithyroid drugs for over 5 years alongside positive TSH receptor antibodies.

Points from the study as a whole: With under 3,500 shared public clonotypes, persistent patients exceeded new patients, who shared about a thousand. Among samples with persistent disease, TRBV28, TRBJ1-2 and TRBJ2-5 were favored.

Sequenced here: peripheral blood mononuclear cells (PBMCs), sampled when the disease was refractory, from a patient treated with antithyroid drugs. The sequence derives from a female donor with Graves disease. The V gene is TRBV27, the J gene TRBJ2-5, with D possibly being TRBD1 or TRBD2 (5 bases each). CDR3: CASSLSRWGQETQYF. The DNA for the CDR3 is TGTGCCAGCAGTTTATCCCGTTGGGGGCAAGAGACCCAGTACTTC.